This T cell receptor beta chain is drawn from a study of CD8+CD57+ T cells in acquired aplastic anemia. Patients selected for sequencing had displayed CD8+CD57+ cell expansion by flow cytometry. CDR3 and TCR beta VDJ profiling relied on a genomic DNA template. TCRdb analysed the reads with MiXCR anew, one entry per CDR3 protein. The profile shows roughly 220,000 distinct CDR3 sequences, approximately 65% of them singletons. Trimming removed 6 bases from V and 0 bases from J, with 12 bases in between. The CDR3 is made up of 15 amino acids. The V gene's germline CDR1 is LNHDA and CDR2 SQIVND (reference sequence).

The TCR comes from a human donor with aplastic anemia. Material: sorted CD4+, CD8+, or CD8+CD57+ T cells (not recorded which) from PBMCs. V gene TRBV19 combines with J gene TRBJ2-1; TRBD1 might be the D (6 bases). CDR3 sequence (DNA): TGTGCCAGTAGGTTTGACAGGTCCTCCTACAATGAGCAGTTCTTC. Its protein product is CASRFDRSSYNEQFF.